The 27 T cell receptor beta chains given below trace back to one sample, sequenced in a study of OX40 agonist ivuxolimab in advanced cancers. Method: immunoSEQ multiplex PCR; TCRdb's copy keeps in-frame clones and lacks some. The data hold 100,000 to 120,000 clones, with about nine tenths observed a single time. Source: CD4+ or CD8+ T cells sorted from blood, taken in a trial of the OX40 agonist ivuxolimab. Receptors were obtained from an adult with an advanced solid tumor such as melanoma, head and neck, liver or kidney cancer.

A word on this clone: At one boundary the junction diverges from the germline segment, which might be a read error. V usage is TRBV7-7 and J usage is TRBJ2-3, with no clear D. CDR1 and CDR2 from the germline V gene are SSHAT and FNYEAQ (reference sequence). CDR3 size: 13 residues. Here the CDR3 reads CASSLQGGDTQYF. CDR3 DNA: TGTGCTAGCAGCCTCCAAGGTGGAGATACGCAGTATTTT.

The chain carries TRBV11-2 and TRBJ2-7; D ambiguous. Trimming removed 1 base at V and 3 bases at J, with 10 bases between. The CDR3 contains 14 residues. Germline V CDR1 and CDR2: SGHAT, FQNNGV. Here the CDR3 DNA reads TGTGCCAGCAGCTTAGCAGGTTGGAACTACGAGCAGTACTTC. Protein product: CASSLAGWNYEQYF.

The CDR3 sequence is CASSQLTGTGNTIYF. In DNA, the CDR3 is TGTGCCAGCAGCCAACTGACAGGGACGGGAAACACCATATATTTT. The genes are TRBV9 and TRBJ1-3; 7 nucleotides agree with TRBD1. The V gene end was trimmed by 4 bases and the J gene end by 4 bases; junction bases not matched to a gene: 8. CDR1 and CDR2 from the germline V gene are SGDLS and YYNGEE. CDR3 size: 15 residues.

The chain joins TRBV5-1 to TRBJ2-7, with 7 positions matching TRBD1. The V and J ends lost 4 bases and 5 bases, in that order; junction bases with no gene match: 15. This CDR3 has 16 residues. The germline CDR1 and CDR2 sequences are SGHRS and YFSETQ. Here the CDR3 reads CASSQQAGTEVHEQYF. In DNA, the CDR3 is TGCGCCAGCAGCCAGCAGGCCGGGACAGAGGTCCACGAGCAGTACTTC.

The genes are TRBV7-9 and TRBJ2-2; 7 nucleotides agree with TRBD1. J lost 4 bases, V lost 2 bases, and 4 bases had no gene match. Germline V gene data show CDR1 as SEHNR and CDR2 as FQNEAQ (reference sequence). The CDR3 length is 15 residues. CDR3 in amino acids: CASSLNRGSTGELFF. In DNA, the CDR3 is TGTGCCAGCAGCTTAAACAGGGGCAGCACCGGGGAGCTGTTTTTT. Complete variable domain (other parts from reference TRBV7-9 and TRBJ2-2): DTGVSQNPRHKITKRGQNVTFRCDPISEHNRLYWYRQTLGQGPEFLTYFQNEAQLEKSRLLSDRFSAERPKGSFSTLEIQRTEQGDSAMYLCASSLNRGSTGELFFGEGSRLTVL.

This chain joins TRBV9 and TRBJ1-1; 7 bases fit TRBD1. CDR1 is SGDLS, CDR2 YYNGEE, per germline. The V gene end was trimmed by 0 bases and the J gene end by 4 bases; junction bases not matched to a gene: 3. CDR3 length: 14 amino acids. The CDR3 coding sequence is TGTGCCAGCAGCGTAGGAGGGGGCGGCACTGAAGCTTTCTTT. It codes for CASSVGGGGTEAFF.

The V call is TRBV18, the J call TRBJ2-7, with 7 bases fitting TRBD1. V was clipped by 3 bases and J by 6 bases; unmatched bases: 5. The CDR3 runs to 13 residues. The germline V gene has CDR1 KGHSH and CDR2 LQKENI. CDR3 sequence: CASSPEGDSEQYF. DNA for the CDR3: TGTGCCAGCTCACCGGAAGGGGACAGCGAGCAGTACTTC.

The CDR3 nucleotides read TGTGCTAGTGGTTTTGGGGTTCCCCATAGCAATCAGCCCCAGCATTTT. Translation gives CASGFGVPHSNQPQHF. The chain couples TRBV12-5 to TRBJ1-5; no clear D gene. V was clipped by 3 bases and J by 0 bases, with 12 bases between them. This CDR3 comprises 16 residues. Germline V CDR1 and CDR2: LGHNT, FRNRAP.

CDR3 DNA: TGTGCCAGCAGCTTAACTGGGGCGCAAGAGGGAACCGGGGAGCTGTTTTTT. Amino acids: CASSLTGAQEGTGELFF. The chain carries TRBV7-3 and TRBJ2-2; D might be TRBD1 or TRBD2, each matching 5 bases. The length of the CDR3 is 17 residues. Germline V gene data show CDR1 as SGHTA and CDR2 as FQGTGA. V dropped 0 bases and J dropped 5 bases, with 16 bases sitting between them.

The V gene is TRBV7-9, the J gene TRBJ1-3; possible D gene TRBD1, 5 bases. V was pared by 4 bases and J by 0 bases, with 10 bases between. The length of the CDR3 is 15 residues. The germline gives CDR1 SEHNR, CDR2 FQNEAQ (reference sequence). This CDR3 is CASSSDRISGNTIYF. The CDR3 DNA is TGTGCCAGCAGCTCTGACAGAATCTCTGGAAACACCATATATTTT.

In this sample, this clone turned up once. The chain carries TRBV6-5 and TRBJ1-1; D is perhaps TRBD1 (5 bases). The CDR3 spans 13 residues. CDR1 and CDR2 (germline): MNHEY, SVGAGI. V lost 2 bases and J lost 5, with 9 bases in between. The CDR3 DNA follows: TGTGCCAGCAGTTACACCCGGGGGACTGAAGCTTTCTTT. Residues: CASSYTRGTEAFF.

This chain links TRBV9 with TRBJ1-1; D is unclear. This CDR3 contains 15 residues. Trimming took off 0 bases at V and 0 bases at J, with 9 bases between the two ends. Germline CDR1 reads SGDLS; CDR2 reads YYNGEE. The CDR3 here is CASSVGGSMNTEAFF. CDR3 sequence (DNA): TGTGCCAGCAGCGTAGGGGGTTCAATGAACACTGAAGCTTTCTTT.

This chain connects TRBV28 to TRBJ2-1; D is unresolved. The CDR3 has 15 amino acids. Germline CDR1 MDHEN, CDR2 SYDVKM. V lost 3 bases and J 6 bases, leaving 15 bases between the germline ends. The chain's CDR3 is CASSFISSRSNEQFF. In nucleotides, the CDR3 is TGTGCCAGCAGTTTCATATCGAGTAGGTCCAATGAGCAGTTCTTC.

The chain links TRBV6-5 to TRBJ2-3; D may be TRBD2 (5 bases). The CDR3 contains 14 residues. Trimming took off 2 bases at V and 2 bases at J, with 8 bases between the two ends. Germline-derived CDR1 and CDR2 are MNHEY and SVGAGI. This CDR3 is CASSYRLATDTQYF. The CDR3 DNA is TGTGCCAGCAGTTACCGTCTAGCCACAGATACGCAGTATTTT.

The V and J genes are TRBV28 and TRBJ1-4, with D perhaps TRBD1 (5 bases). The CDR3 sequence is 14 residues long. Germline V gene data show CDR1 as MDHEN and CDR2 as SYDVKM. V gave up 8 bases and J gave up 3 bases, with 13 bases separating them. DNA of the CDR3: TGTGCCAGCTTTAGTGGGGGTTCTAATGAAAAACTGTTTTTT. It codes for CASFSGGSNEKLFF.

This chain links TRBV5-1 with TRBJ1-2, with 7 bases identical to TRBD1. The CDR3 is made up of 13 amino acids. V was clipped by 4 bases and J by 5 bases; unmatched bases: 5. CDR1 is SGHRS, CDR2 YFSETQ, per germline. CDR3 amino acids: CASSLGQRYGYTF. CDR3 coding DNA: TGCGCCAGCAGCCTGGGACAGAGGTATGGCTACACCTTC. Together with reference TRBV5-1 and TRBJ1-2, the CDR3 gives the full variable domain: KAGVTQTPRYLIKTRGQQVTLSCSPISGHRSVSWYQQTPGQGLQFLFEYFSETQRNKGNFPGRFSGRQFSNSRSEMNVSTLELGDSALYLCASSLGQRYGYTFGSGTRLTVV.

The chain recombines TRBV28 with TRBJ2-5; possibly TRBD1 or TRBD2 for D (6 bases each). The CDR3 consists of 16 residues. The V end was cut by 3 bases, the J end by 5 bases, with 19 bases between. CDR1 and CDR2 from the germline V gene are MDHEN and SYDVKM. DNA of the CDR3: TGTGCCAGCAGTTTCGGGGGCCGGACTCTTGTGGAGACCCAGTACTTC. It yields the protein CASSFGGRTLVETQYF.

CDR3 amino acids: CASSSQGVLHTGELFF. CDR3 DNA sequence: TGTGCCAGCAGCTCCCAAGGGGTACTGCACACCGGGGAGCTGTTTTTT. The gene calls are TRBV7-9 and TRBJ2-2, with a possible D match to TRBD1 (5 bases). The V end was cut by 4 bases, the J end by 3 bases, with 15 bases between. CDR3 length equals 16 residues. Germline V gives CDR1 SEHNR, CDR2 FQNEAQ (reference sequence).

The chain couples TRBV5-4 to TRBJ2-3, with a possible D match to TRBD2 (5 bases). The CDR3 consists of 16 residues. Germline-derived CDR1 and CDR2 are SGHNT and YYREEE (reference sequence). The germline V and J ends were trimmed by 4 bases and 2 bases, with 17 bases remaining between them. CDR3 protein: CASSGSPKGHTDTQYF. The CDR3 bases are TGTGCCAGCAGCGGGAGTCCTAAAGGGCACACAGATACGCAGTATTTT.

This clone was found a few times. This chain links TRBV5-1 with TRBJ2-5; the D gene is possibly TRBD2 (7 bases). Germline lookup yields CDR1 SGHRS and CDR2 YFSETQ. The CDR3 has 15 amino acids. Trimming stripped 0 bases from V and 5 bases from J, with 14 bases between. CDR3 sequence: CASSLEGGAWETQYF. CDR3 bases: TGCGCCAGCAGCTTGGAAGGGGGGGCCTGGGAGACCCAGTACTTC.

The genes are TRBV5-4 and TRBJ1-5; D not resolved. The V and J ends lost 0 bases and 8 bases respectively, with 12 bases between them. The CDR3 consists of 14 residues. The germline gives CDR1 SGHNT, CDR2 YYREEE (reference sequence). Here the CDR3 DNA reads TGTGCCAGCAGCTTGGCCGGGATTCAGGAGCCCCAGCATTTT. It specifies CASSLAGIQEPQHF.

This chain uses TRBV25-1 with TRBJ1-2; 8 bases line up with TRBD1. V lost 1 base to trimming and J lost 8 bases; unmatched junction nucleotides: 9. CDR1 and CDR2 (germline): MGHDK, SYGVNS. The CDR3 consists of 15 residues. CDR3 DNA: TGTGCCAGCAGTGAATTTGACCTCCAGGGGGCCGGCTACACCTTC. Translating it yields CASSEFDLQGAGYTF.

J is TRBJ1-5 and V is TRBV18; D gene uncertain. This CDR3 is built from 13 residues. Germline values: CDR1 KGHSH, CDR2 LQKENI. Trimming shortened V by 5 bases and J by 4 bases, and 9 bases separated the two germline ends. CDR3 sequence: CASSGDRNQPQHF. In DNA, the CDR3 is TGTGCCAGCTCAGGAGACCGAAATCAGCCCCAGCATTTT.

CDR3 protein: CASSLVGGGAEKTQYF. In nucleotides, the CDR3 is TGTGCCAGCAGCCTGGTCGGCGGGGGGGCGGAAAAGACCCAGTACTTC. The V gene is TRBV14, the J gene TRBJ2-5; 9 bases match TRBD2. Germline V gene sequence: CDR1 SGHDN, CDR2 FVKESK. The junction had 12 bases not matched to a gene; V was cut back by 4 bases and J by 6 bases. There are 16 residues in the CDR3.

The genes are TRBV29-1 and TRBJ1-1, with D possibly matching TRBD1 (5 bases). The V end lost 3 bases, the J end lost 0 bases, and 14 bases lay between the germline ends. The CDR3 runs 15 residues. The germline V gene encodes CDR1 SQVTM and CDR2 ANQGSEA. CDR3 DNA sequence: TGCAGCGTTGATACTGGGGGTGAGATGAACACTGAAGCTTTCTTT. It codes for CSVDTGGEMNTEAFF. Using reference TRBV29-1 and TRBJ1-1 for the parts outside the CDR3, the full variable domain is SAVISQKPSRDICQRGTSLTIQCQVDSQVTMMFWYRQQPGQSLTLIATANQGSEATYESGFVIDKFPISRPNLTFSTLTVSNMSPEDSSIYLCSVDTGGEMNTEAFFGQGTRLTVV.

The chain carries TRBV7-2 and TRBJ2-3; no clear D. Germline V gene lookup returns CDR1 SGHTA and CDR2 FQGNSA. This CDR3 is 13 amino acids long. Trimming took off 5 bases at V and 0 bases at J, with 6 bases between the two ends. CDR3 in DNA: TGTGCCAGCAGCAGGGTCAGCACAGATACGCAGTATTTT. Protein product: CASSRVSTDTQYF.

This clone appeared once. This rearrangement joins TRBV7-3 to TRBJ1-2; the D gene is possibly TRBD1 (5 bases). The CDR3 has 13 residues. Germline CDR1 and CDR2: SGHTA and FQGTGA. V lost 5 bases to trimming and J lost 0 bases, with 7 bases between them. As DNA, the CDR3 is TGTGCCAGCAGCCAAGGGGCTAACTATGGCTACACCTTC. This encodes CASSQGANYGYTF. Full variable domain (rest looked up from reference TRBV7-3 and TRBJ1-2): GAGVSQTPSNKVTEKGKYVELRCDPISGHTALYWYRQSLGQGPEFLIYFQGTGAADDSGLPNDRFFAVRPEGSVSTLKIQRTERGDSAVYLCASSQGANYGYTFGSGTRLTVV.